Following are 30 T cell receptor beta chains from one sample sequenced in a study of PD-1 blockade in classical Hodgkin lymphoma. Using immunoSEQ multiplex PCR, the repertoire was profiled, and TCRdb retains in-frame clones only, with some absent. The sample contains about 21,000 clones, over 70% of which appear only once. The time point is: cycle 4 day 1 (C4D1), after five to seven weeks of nivolumab. Exposure to brentuximab vedotin varied, and each patient had relapsed following autologous stem cell transplantation. The material sequenced was peripheral blood mononuclear cells (PBMCs), taken before the fourth cycle of nivolumab. The receptors originated from a human donor with classical Hodgkin lymphoma.

J is TRBJ2-1 and V is TRBV7-3; the D gene is possibly TRBD1 (6 bases). V was pared by 1 base and J by 4 bases, with 20 bases between. CDR1 and CDR2 (germline): SGHTA, FQGTGA. The CDR3 spans 18 residues. This CDR3 reads CASSLSVERGLGYNEQFF. As DNA, the CDR3 is TGTGCCAGCAGCTTAAGCGTTGAGAGGGGGTTGGGGTACAATGAGCAGTTCTTC.

This clone was seen a few times. The chain uses TRBV5-8 and TRBJ2-5, with unresolved D. The V gene's germline CDR1 is SGHTS and CDR2 YDEGEE. This CDR3 is built from 14 residues. V was shortened by 4 bases and J by 5 bases, with 15 bases between the two germline ends. CDR3 nucleotides: TGTGCCAGCAGCCATAGCCGGTTCCGGGAGACCCAGTACTTC. Translation gives CASSHSRFRETQYF.

The genes are TRBV4-2 and TRBJ1-5, with TRBD1 matching 10 bases. After removal of 4 bases from V and 1 base from J, the junction contained 10 bases not matched to a gene. Germline CDR1 is LGHNA and CDR2 is YNFKEQ. This CDR3 contains 18 residues. The CDR3 DNA reads as TGTGCCAGCAGCCTTACAGGACAGGGGGTTGGCAGCAATCAGCCCCAGCATTTT. Its protein is CASSLTGQGVGSNQPQHF.

This clone was recorded only once. The chain has TRBV6-5 and TRBJ1-1; D gene unclear. CDR3 length equals 14 residues. Trimming took 2 bases from V and 2 from J, leaving 9 bases between them. CDR1 is MNHEY, CDR2 SVGAGI, per germline. The CDR3 DNA reads as TGTGCCAGCAGTTACACGGACCCAAACACTGAAGCTTTCTTT. Translated: CASSYTDPNTEAFF.

This clone was detected only once. CDR3 protein: CASSPGLRGRQIHTEAFF. The CDR3, as DNA: TGTGCCAGCTCACCAGGACTTCGAGGGCGACAGATTCACACTGAAGCTTTCTTT. This chain connects TRBV18 to TRBJ1-1, with D tentatively TRBD1 (5 bases). The CDR3 is 18 residues long. V shed 2 bases and J shed 3 bases, with 22 bases lying between them. Looked up from germline, CDR1 is KGHSH and CDR2 is LQKENI. Based on the CDR3 plus reference TRBV18 and TRBJ1-1, the full variable domain is NAGVMQNPRHLVRRRGQEARLRCSPMKGHSHVYWYRQLPEEGLKFMVYLQKENIIDESGMPKERFSAEFPKEGPSILRIQQVVRGDSAAYFCASSPGLRGRQIHTEAFFGQGTRLTVV.

The genes are TRBV6-1 and TRBJ1-1, with a weak D call TRBD1 (6 bases). Germline V lookup: CDR1 MNHNS, CDR2 SASEGT. CDR3 size: 14 residues. The ends were cut back, 3 bases at V and 10 bases at J, with 18 bases in the middle. The CDR3, as DNA: TGTGCCAGCAGTGAGAGGGCGGGGGGCAGAGGAGCTTTCTTT. It specifies CASSERAGGRGAFF.

A few counts support this clone. The chain is built from TRBV2 and TRBJ1-5, with TRBD1 matching over 7 bases. The CDR3 runs to 15 residues. After removal of 5 bases from V and 7 bases from J, the junction contained 11 bases not matched to a gene. CDR1 and CDR2 from the germline V gene are SNHLY and FYNNEI. CDR3 DNA: TGTGCCAGCAGTAGACAGGGATTAACAATCCAGCCCCAGCATTTT. Its protein product is CASSRQGLTIQPQHF.

This clone was seen a handful of times. The rearrangement links TRBV10-3 to TRBJ1-5, with a weak D call TRBD1 (5 bases). V was shortened by 6 bases and J by 5 bases, with 14 bases between the two germline ends. CDR3 size: 14 residues. Germline lookup yields CDR1 ENHRY and CDR2 SYGVKD. The CDR3 protein is CAISLRGGDQPQHF. In DNA, the CDR3 is TGTGCCATCAGCCTTCGGGGGGGGGATCAGCCCCAGCATTTT.

V gene TRBV7-2 combines with J gene TRBJ2-7; tentative D call: TRBD1 (6 bases). Per the germline V gene, CDR1 is SGHTA and CDR2 is FQGNSA. Trimming took 2 bases from V and 4 from J, leaving 9 bases between them. The CDR3 totals 13 residues. The CDR3 DNA is TGTGCCAGCAGCTTATCTAGGGGGTACGAGCAGTACTTC. Translation: CASSLSRGYEQYF.

This chain uses TRBV4-3 with TRBJ2-7; D uncertain. Trimming shortened V by 1 base and J by 4 bases, and 11 bases separated the two germline ends. Germline V gene lookup returns CDR1 LGHNA and CDR2 YSLEER. This CDR3 region has 14 residues. The CDR3 sequence: CASSQGFAKYEQYF. The CDR3 region has the DNA TGCGCCAGCAGCCAAGGTTTCGCCAAGTACGAGCAGTACTTC.

A few counts support this clone. The V call is TRBV11-1, the J call TRBJ1-1, with D hard to call. The CDR3 is 13 amino acids. V lost 3 bases, J lost 3 bases, and 8 bases lay in between. Looked up from germline, CDR1 is SGHAT and CDR2 is FQDESV (reference sequence). CDR3 sequence: CASSLRRYTEAFF. The CDR3 nucleotides read TGTGCCAGCAGCTTGCGCAGATACACTGAAGCTTTCTTT.

The CDR3 nucleotides are TGTGCCAGCAGCTTAGCGGACAGCTTGAGTTCACCCCTCCACTTT. Translated: CASSLADSLSSPLHF. The chain has TRBV7-2 and TRBJ1-6; D is perhaps TRBD1 (6 bases). Germline CDR1 is SGHTA and CDR2 is FQGNSA. The CDR3 length is 15 residues. Trimming took off 0 bases at V and 9 bases at J, with 12 bases between the two ends.

The rearrangement uses TRBV5-6 and TRBJ1-2; D possibly corresponds to TRBD1 (6 bases). The ends were cut back, 2 bases at V and 5 bases at J, with 22 bases in the middle. This CDR3 comprises 17 residues. Germline assignment: CDR1 SGHDT and CDR2 YYEEEE. The CDR3 reads CASSLLPTPGGGYGYTF. The CDR3 DNA is TGTGCCAGCAGCTTATTACCTACGCCGGGAGGGGGGTATGGCTACACCTTC.

This clone was observed a few times. The CDR3 DNA sequence: TGCGCCAGCACCCAAGGACTGTTTGCCTCTGGAAACACCATATATTTT. The encoded protein is CASTQGLFASGNTIYF. The V and J genes are TRBV5-1 and TRBJ1-3; D not resolved. Per the germline V gene, CDR1 is SGHRS and CDR2 is YFSETQ. V lost 6 bases and J lost 0, with 16 bases in between. The CDR3 sequence is 16 residues long. Based on the CDR3 plus reference TRBV5-1 and TRBJ1-3, the full variable domain is KAGVTQTPRYLIKTRGQQVTLSCSPISGHRSVSWYQQTPGQGLQFLFEYFSETQRNKGNFPGRFSGRQFSNSRSEMNVSTLELGDSALYLCASTQGLFASGNTIYFGEGSWLTVV.

The gene calls are TRBV5-4 and TRBJ2-7, with 8 bases identical to TRBD1. Germline V gene data show CDR1 as SGHNT and CDR2 as YYREEE (reference sequence). After removal of 3 bases from V and 8 bases from J, the junction contained 16 bases not matched to a gene. This CDR3 contains 16 residues. The CDR3 here is CASSSLVGTGLLQQYF. The CDR3 DNA reads as TGTGCCAGCAGCTCTCTTGTTGGGACAGGTCTTCTCCAGCAGTACTTC. Combining the CDR3 with reference TRBV5-4 and TRBJ2-7 gives the whole variable domain ETGVTQSPTHLIKTRGQQVTLRCSSQSGHNTVSWYQQALGQGPQFIFQYYREEENGRGNFPPRFSGLQFPNYSSELNVNALELDDSALYLCASSSLVGTGLLQQYFGPGTRLTVT.

The rearrangement joins TRBV5-4 to TRBJ2-5; D gene ambiguous. The length of the CDR3 is 11 residues. Germline V CDR1 and CDR2: SGHNT, YYREEE (reference sequence). With 7 bases removed from V and 7 bases from J, the gap between germline ends came to 11 bases. The CDR3 DNA reads TGTGCCAGCGGGAAAGACTTGACCCAGTACTTC. Encoded protein: CASGKDLTQYF.

The CDR3 loop is CASSSPPGFYGYTF. DNA for the CDR3: TGTGCCAGCAGCTCGCCGCCGGGGTTCTATGGCTACACCTTC. The chain carries TRBV5-6 and TRBJ1-2; D remains ambiguous. Deletions cut 3 bases from V and 4 bases from J, with 13 bases between. Germline values: CDR1 SGHDT, CDR2 YYEEEE. This CDR3 has 14 residues.

The J gene is TRBJ2-6, the V gene TRBV2; TRBD2 might be the D (6 bases). The CDR3 contains 16 residues. V was trimmed by 5 bases and J by 4 bases, leaving 15 bases between them. Germline CDR1 SNHLY, CDR2 FYNNEI. The CDR3 sequence: CASSPWAGSGANVLTF. The CDR3 DNA sequence: TGTGCCAGCAGTCCCTGGGCGGGGTCCGGGGCCAACGTCCTGACTTTC. Together with reference TRBV2 and TRBJ2-6, the CDR3 gives the full variable domain: EPEVTQTPSHQVTQMGQEVILRCVPISNHLYFYWYRQILGQKVEFLVSFYNNEISEKSEIFDDQFSVERPDGSNFTLKIRSTKLEDSAMYFCASSPWAGSGANVLTFGAGSRLTVL.

CDR3 bases: TGTGCCAGCAGTTCTATCGAGACCGGGACCGGTGGCTACACCTTC. Protein product: CASSSIETGTGGYTF. The chain recombines TRBV28 with TRBJ1-2; D possibly corresponds to TRBD1 (5 bases). Trimming shortened V by 4 bases and J by 7 bases, and 19 bases separated the two germline ends. In germline, CDR1 is MDHEN, CDR2 SYDVKM. The CDR3 is 15 residues long.

The rearrangement uses TRBV7-9 and TRBJ2-1; 7 bases line up with TRBD2. There are 15 residues in the CDR3. With V trimmed by 3 bases and J by 0 bases, 2 bases remained unmatched. Germline V gene sequence: CDR1 SEHNR, CDR2 FQNEAQ (reference sequence). The CDR3 bases are TGTGCCAGCAGCTTGCGCGGGAGCTCCTACAATGAGCAGTTCTTC. It encodes CASSLRGSSYNEQFF.

The V gene is TRBV19, the J gene TRBJ2-7; no clear D gene. The CDR3 is made up of 14 amino acids. The V end lost 0 bases, the J end lost 6 bases, and 12 bases lay between the germline ends. CDR1 is LNHDA, CDR2 SQIVND, per germline (reference sequence). CDR3 protein: CASSIDQAAPEQYF. CDR3 nucleotides: TGTGCCAGTAGTATAGATCAGGCGGCACCCGAGCAGTACTTC.

This chain connects TRBV27 to TRBJ1-6; no definite D call. The V end lost 6 bases, the J end lost 9 bases, and 15 bases lay between the germline ends. Per the germline V gene, CDR1 is MNHEY and CDR2 is SMNVEV (reference sequence). The CDR3 is 14 residues long. Here the CDR3 reads CASRSVGVGSPLHF. CDR3 bases: TGTGCCAGCAGAAGTGTCGGGGTTGGTTCACCCCTCCACTTT.

The chain carries TRBV5-1 and TRBJ1-6, with D perhaps matching TRBD1 (5 bases). Germline V lookup: CDR1 SGHRS, CDR2 YFSETQ. V was trimmed by 7 bases and J by 9 bases, leaving 17 bases between them. This CDR3 is 14 amino acids long. The DNA for the CDR3 is TGCGCCAGCGGCCCGGGGGGGGAAGCTTCACCCCTCCACTTT. This translates into CASGPGGEASPLHF.

The chain joins TRBV7-8 to TRBJ2-5, with TRBD1 as a possible D gene (6 bases). The assigned J gene may be wrong: the sequence end matches TRBJ2-7 better. This CDR3 spans 14 amino acids. The V gene's germline CDR1 is SGHVS and CDR2 FQNEAQ. CDR3 DNA: TGTGCCAGCAGCTTATTGGCAGGGGCGTACGAGCAGTACTTC. Translating gives CASSLLAGAYEQYF.

This chain joins TRBV7-3 and TRBJ1-1; D unclear. CDR3 size: 14 residues. CDR1 and CDR2 (germline): SGHTA, FQGTGA. With 5 bases removed from V and 5 bases from J, the gap between germline ends came to 15 bases. As DNA, the CDR3 is TGTGCCAGCAGCAGAAGCGGGGTTGGGACTGAAGCTTTCTTT. Its translation is CASSRSGVGTEAFF.

The chain combines TRBV4-1 with TRBJ2-5; a weak D match, TRBD2 (5 bases). CDR1 MGHRA and CDR2 YSYEKL come from the germline V gene. The V end lost 1 base, the J end lost 2 bases, and 20 bases lay between the germline ends. The CDR3 has 18 residues. CDR3 loop: CASSQGLLRRQSQETQYF. Here the CDR3 DNA reads TGCGCCAGCAGCCAAGGACTCTTAAGGAGGCAGTCACAAGAGACCCAGTACTTC.

The chain employs TRBV19 and TRBJ2-5, with 16 bases that match TRBD2. Germline trimming cut 4 bases from V and 2 bases from J; bases unmatched to any gene: 4. Germline V CDR1 and CDR2: LNHDA, SQIVND (reference sequence). This CDR3 is built from 17 residues. The chain's CDR3 is CASSKGLAGGSQETQYF. Here the CDR3 DNA reads TGTGCCAGTAGTAAGGGACTAGCGGGGGGGTCACAAGAGACCCAGTACTTC.

The V call is TRBV6-6, the J call TRBJ2-1, with 10 positions matching TRBD1. V shed 4 bases, J shed 7 bases, and the junction held 7 bases outside the gene matches. Germline V gene sequence: CDR1 MNHNY, CDR2 SVGAGI (reference sequence). CDR3 size: 15 residues. CDR3 sequence (DNA): TGTGCCAGCAGTTTATGGGGACAGGGGCCTAATGAGCAGTTCTTC. Translation: CASSLWGQGPNEQFF.

This clone was seen a handful of times. The chain combines TRBV7-2 with TRBJ1-2, with 11 bases fitting TRBD1. Germline V gene sequence: CDR1 SGHTA, CDR2 FQGNSA. This CDR3 spans 15 amino acids. V trimming: 5 bases; J trimming: 4 bases; junction bases outside the gene matches: 6. The CDR3 is CASSVWDRGVYGYTF. CDR3 coding DNA: TGTGCCAGCAGCGTCTGGGACAGGGGGGTCTATGGCTACACCTTC.

This clone was detected a few times. V and J are TRBV5-1 and TRBJ2-6, with D unclear. The CDR3 spans 14 residues. The V gene's germline CDR1 is SGHRS and CDR2 YFSETQ. V was pared by 0 bases and J by 4 bases, with 5 bases between. The CDR3 DNA sequence: TGCGCCAGCAGCTTGGCCACAGGGGCCAACGTCCTGACTTTC. Amino acids: CASSLATGANVLTF.